These 26 T cell receptor beta chains share one sample of origin, sequenced in a study of beta chain features in type 1 diabetes. These receptors have no known antigen. General study findings and limits: For Type 1 diabetes patients, all four CD4+ subsets carried TCRB CDR3s that were moderately but significantly shorter.

The authors reverse transcribed all of the isolated RNA, so sequencing captured expressed TCRB transcripts. Using immunoSEQ multiplex PCR, the repertoire was profiled, and TCRdb retains in-frame clones only, with some absent. The sample shows around 130,000 clones, approximately 10% of them seen only once. The source material was central memory CD4+ T cells from blood. These receptor sequences come from a man under 40 with type 1 diabetes.

The table lists this clone with many counts. The rearrangement joins TRBV28 to TRBJ2-1; tentatively, D is TRBD2 (6 bases). Deletions cut 6 bases from V and 10 bases from J, with 19 bases between. The CDR3 is made up of 14 amino acids. Germline lookup yields CDR1 MDHEN and CDR2 SYDVKM. In nucleotides, the CDR3 is TGTGCCAGCAGCCTTCGGGACTCCAGGAAAGAGCAGTTCTTC. This codes for CASSLRDSRKEQFF.

The gene calls are TRBV25-1 and TRBJ1-1; no reliable D call. Germline CDR1 is MGHDK and CDR2 is SYGVNS. V lost 7 bases and J lost 1, with 16 bases in between. The CDR3 has 15 amino acids. The chain's CDR3 is CASTHRGLGNTEAFF. CDR3 coding DNA: TGTGCCAGCACCCATCGAGGGTTAGGGAACACTGAAGCTTTCTTT.

This chain connects TRBV28 to TRBJ1-1, with 9 bases lining up with TRBD1. Germline trimming cut 6 bases from V and 2 bases from J; bases unmatched to any gene: 4. The V gene's germline CDR1 is MDHEN and CDR2 SYDVKM. The CDR3 is 14 residues long. CDR3 sequence: CASRSGQGNTEAFF. The CDR3 nucleotides are TGTGCCAGCAGATCGGGACAGGGAAACACTGAAGCTTTCTTT. The full variable domain, completed using reference TRBV28 and TRBJ1-1, is DVKVTQSSRYLVKRTGEKVFLECVQDMDHENMFWYRQDPGLGLRLIYFSYDVKMKEKGDIPEGYSVSREKKERFSLILESASTNQTSMYLCASRSGQGNTEAFFGQGTRLTVV.

The chain employs TRBV9 and TRBJ2-5, with D perhaps TRBD2 (6 bases). Germline CDR1 is SGDLS and CDR2 is YYNGEE. This CDR3 has 13 amino acids. The V gene lost 7 bases and the J gene lost 5 bases, with 15 bases spanning the gap. The CDR3 is CASGGTAGETQYF. In nucleotides, the CDR3 is TGTGCCAGCGGAGGGACGGCCGGGGAGACCCAGTACTTC.

This clone was seen more than once but under ten times. The chain carries TRBV9 and TRBJ2-1; 11 positions match TRBD2. The CDR3 is made up of 15 amino acids. With 0 bases clipped from V and 7 bases from J, the junction kept 3 bases outside the gene matches. Germline CDR1 reads SGDLS; CDR2 reads YYNGEE. Here the CDR3 DNA reads TGTGCCAGCAGCGTAGCTAGCGGGGGGTGGAATGAGCAGTTCTTC. Its protein product is CASSVASGGWNEQFF.

The rearrangement uses TRBV9 and TRBJ1-2; D remains unclear. Germline CDR1 and CDR2: SGDLS and YYNGEE. V was cut by 4 bases and J by 7 bases, with 11 bases left in between. CDR3 length equals 12 residues. The CDR3 is CASSTTSTGYTF. The CDR3 region has the DNA TGTGCCAGCAGCACAACCAGTACTGGCTACACCTTC.

This clone has only a few counts. The chain has TRBV7-9 and TRBJ2-7, with 7 nucleotides matching TRBD2. J lost 6 bases, V lost 6 bases, and 8 bases had no gene match. Germline CDR1 and CDR2: SEHNR and FQNEAQ (reference sequence). CDR3 size: 13 residues. In DNA form, the CDR3 reads TGTGCCAGCAGTTACCGACTAGCCGTCGAGCAGTACTTC. It translates to CASSYRLAVEQYF.

The chain carries TRBV6-5 and TRBJ2-1; 7 positions agree with TRBD2. The junction had 9 bases not matched to a gene; V was cut back by 2 bases and J by 5 bases. CDR1 is MNHEY, CDR2 SVGAGI, per germline. The CDR3 has 16 amino acids. CDR3 protein: CASSYGNLAEHNEQFF. The CDR3 region has the DNA TGTGCCAGCAGTTACGGGAATCTAGCGGAACACAATGAGCAGTTCTTC.

The chain joins TRBV5-5 to TRBJ2-5; possibly TRBD2 for D (5 bases). The CDR3 is 15 amino acids. CDR1 and CDR2 (germline): SGHKS, YYEKEE (reference sequence). Trimming took 3 bases from V and 5 from J, leaving 17 bases between them. CDR3 nucleotides: TGTGCCAGCAGCTACGGACCAGACTATGGGGAGACCCAGTACTTC. Its protein product is CASSYGPDYGETQYF.

V gene TRBV7-3 combines with J gene TRBJ1-1, with D unclear. Germline-derived CDR1 and CDR2 are SGHTA and FQGTGA. The V and J ends lost 4 bases and 4 bases respectively, with 7 bases between them. The CDR3 covers 12 residues. In nucleotides, the CDR3 is TGTGCCAGCAGCTACCGGGGCACTGAAGCTTTCTTT. Its translation is CASSYRGTEAFF.

This clone was seen a handful of times. The CDR3 loop is CASSKGDYSNQPQHF. Written as DNA, the CDR3 is TGTGCCAGTTCCAAGGGAGATTATAGCAATCAGCCCCAGCATTTT. The V gene is TRBV19, the J gene TRBJ1-5; the D is unclear. Germline CDR1 reads LNHDA; CDR2 reads SQIVND (reference sequence). The ends were cut back, 8 bases at V and 0 bases at J, with 14 bases in the middle. The CDR3 runs 15 residues. The full variable domain, its missing parts supplied by reference TRBV19 and TRBJ1-5, is DGGITQSPKYLFRKEGQNVTLSCEQNLNHDAMYWYRQDPGQGLRLIYYSQIVNDFQKGDIAEGYSVSREKKESFPLTVTSAQKNPTAFYLCASSKGDYSNQPQHFGDGTRLSIL.

The gene calls are TRBV11-2 and TRBJ2-2; D is possibly TRBD2 (6 bases). The CDR3 sequence is 14 residues long. The V gene's germline CDR1 is SGHAT and CDR2 FQNNGV. The V and J ends lost 2 bases and 6 bases respectively, with 10 bases between them. The CDR3 protein is CASSLIGEAGELFF. In nucleotides, the CDR3 is TGTGCCAGCAGCTTAATCGGGGAGGCCGGGGAGCTGTTTTTT.

The chain combines TRBV7-2 with TRBJ1-6, with TRBD1 matching over 8 bases. CDR1 is SGHTA and CDR2 is FQGNSA in the germline V gene. V lost 6 bases and J lost 6; bases outside the gene matches: 4. The CDR3 runs to 14 residues. The CDR3 protein is CASRTTGVNSPLHF. The CDR3 bases are TGTGCCAGCAGAACGACAGGGGTTAATTCACCCCTCCACTTT. The whole variable domain, filled in from reference TRBV7-2 and TRBJ1-6, reads GAGVSQSPSNKVTEKGKDVELRCDPISGHTALYWYRQSLGQGLEFLIYFQGNSAPDKSGLPSDRFSAERTGGSVSTLTIQRTQQEDSAVYLCASRTTGVNSPLHFGNGTRLTVT.

The CDR3 here is CSVDGTGDTDTQYF. As DNA, the CDR3 is TGCAGCGTTGACGGGACAGGGGACACAGATACGCAGTATTTT. This chain links TRBV29-1 with TRBJ2-3, with 10 positions matching TRBD1. The V gene end was trimmed by 3 bases and the J gene end by 2 bases; junction bases not matched to a gene: 2. The CDR3 contains 14 residues. Germline V gene data show CDR1 as SQVTM and CDR2 as ANQGSEA.

This clone has just a few counts. This rearrangement joins TRBV29-1 to TRBJ2-1, with 9 bases aligning to TRBD1. V was pared by 6 bases and J by 10 bases, with 13 bases of the junction left unmatched. CDR1 SQVTM and CDR2 ANQGSEA come from the germline V gene. This CDR3 is 14 amino acids long. CDR3 region: CSVRAGQGPREQFF. CDR3 DNA: TGCAGCGTCCGGGCCGGACAGGGGCCACGGGAGCAGTTCTTC.

V gene TRBV6-6 combines with J gene TRBJ1-2; 12 nucleotides agree with TRBD1. CDR1 and CDR2 (germline): MNHNY, SVGAGI (reference sequence). J gave up 7 bases and V 6 bases, and 6 bases lay outside the gene matches. CDR3 length: 14 residues. CDR3 protein: CASRPGTGGSGYTF. The CDR3 nucleotides read TGTGCCAGCAGGCCCGGGACAGGGGGCTCTGGCTACACCTTC.

The CDR3 coding sequence is TGTGCCATCAGTGGCCTAGCGGGGGGCTCTGGGGCCAACGTCCTGACTTTC. Protein: CAISGLAGGSGANVLTF. The V and J genes are TRBV10-3 and TRBJ2-6, with TRBD2 identical over 11 bases. Germline V gene data show CDR1 as ENHRY and CDR2 as SYGVKD. Trimming removed 4 bases from V and 0 bases from J; junction bases left unmatched: 2. The CDR3 totals 17 residues.

This chain uses TRBV4-3 with TRBJ1-4; 8 bases align to TRBD1. Germline CDR1 and CDR2: LGHNA and YSLEER. The CDR3 runs to 16 residues. V trimming: 1 base; J trimming: 8 bases; junction bases outside the gene matches: 9. As DNA, the CDR3 is TGCGCCAGCAGCCAAGGGAAAACAGGGGGACCCGAAAAACTGTTTTTT. Translated, it gives CASSQGKTGGPEKLFF.

V and J are TRBV9 and TRBJ1-2; D is uncertain. The CDR3 sequence is 15 residues long. V lost 2 bases, J lost 4 bases, and 15 bases lay in between. CDR1 and CDR2 (germline): SGDLS, YYNGEE. The CDR3 bases are TGTGCCAGCAGCGTTCACAGTGGAGGAGGCTATGGCTACACCTTC. Amino acid sequence: CASSVHSGGGYGYTF. The variable domain in full, completed from reference TRBV9 and TRBJ1-2, reads DSGVTQTPKHLITATGQRVTLRCSPRSGDLSVYWYQQSLDQGLQFLIQYYNGEERAKGNILERFSAQQFPDLHSELNLSSLELGDSALYFCASSVHSGGGYGYTFGSGTRLTVV.

V and J are TRBV7-2 and TRBJ2-3, with 7 bases lining up with TRBD2. From germline, CDR1 is SGHTA and CDR2 FQGNSA. V was clipped by 1 base and J by 5 bases; unmatched bases: 6. The CDR3 loop spans 15 amino acids. The CDR3 sequence: CASSLGAGMGDTQYF. As DNA, the CDR3 is TGTGCCAGCAGCTTAGGAGCGGGGATGGGAGATACGCAGTATTTT.

This chain connects TRBV6-6 to TRBJ2-7; tentatively, D is TRBD2 (6 bases). Trimming shortened V by 6 bases and J by 5 bases, and 11 bases separated the two germline ends. Germline CDR1 is MNHNY and CDR2 is SVGAGI (reference sequence). The CDR3 has 12 residues. CDR3 sequence (DNA): TGTGCCAGCAGAAAGGAGGGCAACGAGCAGTACTTC. Encoded protein: CASRKEGNEQYF.

The sample holds a few counts of this clone. The chain has TRBV19 and TRBJ2-1, with 12 bases that match TRBD2. The germline gives CDR1 LNHDA, CDR2 SQIVND (reference sequence). This CDR3 has 15 amino acids. J lost 2 bases, V lost 8 bases, and 4 bases had no gene match. The DNA for the CDR3 is TGTGCCAGTTCTAGACTAGCGGGGGCCTACAATGAGCAGTTCTTC. Translating gives CASSRLAGAYNEQFF. Together with reference TRBV19 and TRBJ2-1, the CDR3 gives the full variable domain: DGGITQSPKYLFRKEGQNVTLSCEQNLNHDAMYWYRQDPGQGLRLIYYSQIVNDFQKGDIAEGYSVSREKKESFPLTVTSAQKNPTAFYLCASSRLAGAYNEQFFGPGTRLTVL.

This clone was detected a few times. In DNA, the CDR3 is TGTGCCAGCAGCTTAGACAGGATGGATGGCTACACCTTC. It yields the protein CASSLDRMDGYTF. V gene TRBV7-9 combines with J gene TRBJ1-2, with D tentatively TRBD1 (5 bases). The CDR3 loop spans 13 amino acids. Germline assignment: CDR1 SEHNR and CDR2 FQNEAQ (reference sequence). The germline V and J ends were trimmed by 1 base and 6 bases, with 9 bases remaining between them.

The V gene is TRBV4-2, the J gene TRBJ1-2; D may be TRBD1 (6 bases). Germline V lookup: CDR1 LGHNA, CDR2 YNFKEQ. The CDR3 consists of 14 residues. The V end lost 3 bases, the J end lost 2 bases, and 10 bases lay between the germline ends. CDR3 DNA: TGTGCCAGCAGCCAGGGGGGGGCGAACTATGGCTACACCTTC. Translation: CASSQGGANYGYTF.

This clone was seen only a few times. V gene TRBV7-2 combines with J gene TRBJ1-3; D gene uncertain. The CDR3 length is 13 residues. The germline V gene encodes CDR1 SGHTA and CDR2 FQGNSA. The V end was cut by 2 bases, the J end by 8 bases, with 10 bases between. CDR3 sequence (DNA): TGTGCCAGCAGCTTATCCGGGATCGACACCATATATTTT. Amino acids: CASSLSGIDTIYF.

This clone was counted between two and nine times. The chain uses TRBV29-1 and TRBJ2-3; D possibly corresponds to TRBD1 (6 bases). Trimming stripped 4 bases from V and 2 bases from J, with 10 bases between. The CDR3 is 13 residues long. The germline gives CDR1 SQVTM, CDR2 ANQGSEA. The CDR3 loop is CSVVWGPTDTQYF. The CDR3 DNA is TGCAGCGTTGTATGGGGGCCCACAGATACGCAGTATTTT.